This T cell receptor beta chain was retrieved from a study of Graves' ophthalmopathy and Graves' hyperthyroidism (dated by TCRdb to the late 2010s). Context from the whole study: Peripheral blood samples were taken at the time of initial diagnosis, before any treatment was given. To explore V-J signatures distinguishing ophthalmopathy from hyperthyroidism, a discovery set of approximately 100 patients (fewer than 45 ophthalmopathy, about 57 stable hyperthyroidism) was enrolled. An independent validation cohort comprised roughly 20 hyperthyroidism patients and around 16 patients who later progressed from hyperthyroidism to ophthalmopathy. The study used TCR beta repertoire signatures to distinguish Graves' ophthalmopathy from Graves' hyperthyroidism and to predict progression to ophthalmopathy. Following sampling, methimazole starting at 30 mg daily was administered to hyperthyroidism patients, and high-dose intravenous methylprednisolone was administered to ophthalmopathy patients. In about six hyperthyroidism patients, the T-cell repertoires found in thyroid tissue were compared with those found in blood. In total, around 130 blood samples were TCR-sequenced: roughly 45 ophthalmopathy, over 70 hyperthyroidism and some 17 hyperthyroidism-to-ophthalmopathy patients.

Trimming costs V 5 bases and J 0 bases, and their ends lie 7 bases apart. CDR1 is given as SGHTA and CDR2 as FQGNSA, both from the germline V gene. Spanning cysteine to phenylalanine, the CDR3 consists of 13 amino acids. The retained sequence is limited to the CDR3, 39 bases, with the frame set at the first base. Points the paper makes about the study in general: Most expanded thyroid clonotypes with a frequency above 0.001 also appeared in blood, which suggests that blood repertoires may reflect the immune response in the thyroid. Ophthalmopathy was separated from stable hyperthyroidism by the 13-signature model with just under 90% sensitivity and 81% to 84% specificity in cross-validation and with 80%/75% in the test set. In validation, the model predicted ophthalmopathy progression with about 70% sensitivity and approximately 78% specificity; some 13 predicted patients were CT-confirmed with GO in a median of about 7.1 months. Sample size was not predetermined statistically, and investigators were not blinded to group allocation.

For repertoire sequencing, TCR beta CDR3 regions were amplified from RNA transcripts. A first-round RT-PCR used HTBI primers with the Qiagen OneStep RT-PCR kit, followed by a second-round multiplex PCR, size selection and purification. The libraries underwent paired-end sequencing with 100 bp reads on an Illumina HiSeq2000. Per the source publication's procedure: Reads were processed with SOAPnuke, discarding reads with adapters, uncalled bases, mean Phred below 15, or no exact constant-primer or identifier match. COPE v1.2.5 was used to merge the high-quality paired reads. Each unique nucleotide sequence was treated as a clonotype, and MiTCR v1.1 was used to align the clonotypes to the IMGT TRB V, D and J references. The analysis was limited to V-J combinations with a frequency above 0.0001, which together covered approximately 99% of repertoires. A TCR clonal expansion and chaos score per V-J combination was defined as the ratio of F50 clonal expansion to chaos observed in the TCRdist matrix. Features were reduced by Welch's t-statistics and random forest to approximately 13 V-J combinations, which fed a naive Bayes classifier. Thyroid-blood repertoire similarity was quantified with the Morisita-Horn index. The public reads were run again by TCRdb, first through fastp at Q25 and then through MiXCR, and only productive beta chains were kept. Rows with a matching CDR3 protein are joined into one entry that keeps the most common DNA and genes. TCRdb, rather than the study authors, made the V and J calls. In this sample the table shows 350,000 or so distinct CDR3 sequences, about a sixth of which occur a single time. The top ten constitute more than 9% of the sample.

This clonotype has a count of ten or more. There is no known antigen for this receptor. No much larger clonotype is one base removed from it; base qualities were not supplied. Ophthalmopathy patients were characterized by moderately to severely active disease, a Clinical Activity Score of at least 3, a NOSPECS grade of at least 4, and a disease duration under 3 months. Patients were excluded if they had other autoimmune diseases, uncontrolled infections, pregnancy or lactation. Clinical symptoms, serum thyroxine, TRAb, thyroid ultrasound and orbital computed tomography were used for diagnosis. Ficoll-Paque density gradient centrifugation was used to isolate PBMCs from around 10 ml of fresh peripheral blood. Trizol reagent was used to extract the total RNA, and its quality was then checked on an Agilent 2100 Bioanalyzer.

The chain was built from TRBV7-2 and TRBJ2-5; the D gene cannot be resolved reliably. Input material: peripheral blood. The TCR was taken from an adult man with Graves' ophthalmopathy. The CDR3 loop reads CASSRRNQETQYF. The bases read TGTGCCAGCAGCCGACGGAACCAAGAGACCCAGTACTTC.